These 30 T cell receptor beta chains were sequenced from one sample in a study of CD8+ T cells in alopecia areata. As to treatment: oral pan-JAK inhibitor, 5-10 mg twice daily. Extraction of RNA preceded its reverse transcription into cDNA, which served as the sequencing template. Libraries were prepared by immunoSEQ multiplex PCR; TCRdb keeps only in-frame clonotypes and omits some of them. Here the sample spans 130,000 or so clones, around 86% being singletons. The sequencing here drew on CD8+ T cells sorted from blood, taken at week 4, from a patient treated with tofacitinib. The source is a human donor with alopecia areata.

This chain connects TRBV27 to TRBJ2-7, with 8 bases aligning to TRBD2. V trimming: 8 bases; J trimming: 7 bases; junction bases outside the gene matches: 19. The CDR3 runs 16 residues. Germline V CDR1 and CDR2: MNHEY, SMNVEV (reference sequence). The CDR3 region has the DNA TGTGCCAGCCGTCCGGGGACGGCGGGAGGCCGGGTGGAGCAGTACTTC. This translates into CASRPGTAGGRVEQYF.

The chain recombines TRBV11-2 with TRBJ2-5; D is unresolved. TRBJ2-7 explains the end of the DNA better; the J call may be wrong. The CDR3 is made up of 12 amino acids. Germline assignment: CDR1 SGHAT and CDR2 FQNNGV. The CDR3 protein is CASSRPPYEQYF. As DNA, the CDR3 is TGTGCCAGCAGTCGGCCGCCCTACGAGCAGTACTTC.

The J gene is TRBJ2-7, the V gene TRBV29-1, with 7 bases fitting TRBD2. Germline values: CDR1 SQVTM, CDR2 ANQGSEA. After removal of 7 bases from V and 3 bases from J, the junction contained 12 bases not matched to a gene. This CDR3 is 14 amino acids long. The CDR3 spells CSARWSGADYEQYF. CDR3 in DNA: TGCAGCGCCCGCTGGAGCGGGGCCGACTACGAGCAGTACTTC.

The table lists this clone with a count of one. V gene TRBV10-2 combines with J gene TRBJ2-7; D uncertain. Deletions cut 4 bases from V and 6 bases from J, with 10 bases between. CDR1 is WSHSY, CDR2 SAAADI, per germline. The CDR3 spans 12 residues. This CDR3 is CASSVGAREQYF. CDR3 DNA sequence: TGCGCCAGCAGTGTGGGCGCCCGCGAGCAGTACTTC.

The V call is TRBV4-1, the J call TRBJ2-1; either TRBD1 or TRBD2 may supply D (5 bases each). Germline-derived CDR1 and CDR2 are MGHRA and YSYEKL. Trimming pared 0 bases from V and 7 bases from J, leaving 7 bases between. The CDR3 extends over 13 amino acids. CDR3 region: CASSQEWGNEQFF. The CDR3 DNA is TGCGCCAGCAGCCAAGAGTGGGGGAATGAGCAGTTCTTC.

The rearrangement joins TRBV29-1 to TRBJ2-1; D tentatively reads TRBD1 or TRBD2 (6 bases each). The CDR3 has 14 residues. Per the germline V gene, CDR1 is SQVTM and CDR2 is ANQGSEA. Trimming took 6 bases from V and 0 from J, leaving 12 bases between them. The CDR3 DNA sequence: TGCAGCGTCTTTTGGGGGGCCTCCTACAATGAGCAGTTCTTC. Translation: CSVFWGASYNEQFF.

This clone has more than one count but fewer than ten. The chain links TRBV6-1 to TRBJ2-2; 7 bases fit TRBD2. The ends lost 8 bases at V and 0 bases at J; junction bases unmatched: 6. The CDR3 length is 15 residues. Germline V CDR1 and CDR2: MNHNS, SASEGT. CDR3 DNA: TGTGCCAGCCGCGGGACTAACCCGAACACCGGGGAGCTGTTTTTT. This translates into CASRGTNPNTGELFF.

The rearrangement links TRBV5-1 to TRBJ2-7; D not resolved. The V gene lost 2 bases and the J gene lost 0 bases, with 6 bases spanning the gap. CDR1 SGHRS and CDR2 YFSETQ come from the germline V gene. The CDR3 is made up of 13 amino acids. In DNA, the CDR3 is TGCGCCAGCAGCTTTGGCAGCTCCTACGAGCAGTACTTC. Residues: CASSFGSSYEQYF.

This chain connects TRBV6-5 to TRBJ2-5; D gene unclear. The V end lost 6 bases, the J end lost 0 bases, and 5 bases lay between the germline ends. Germline V gene lookup returns CDR1 MNHEY and CDR2 SVGAGI. The CDR3 length is 12 residues. The chain's CDR3 is CASRTDQETQYF. In DNA, the CDR3 is TGTGCCAGCAGAACCGACCAAGAGACCCAGTACTTC.

The chain is built from TRBV14 and TRBJ2-2, with D perhaps matching TRBD1 (5 bases). This CDR3 region has 15 residues. Between the trimmed V and J ends, which lost 4 bases and 7 bases, there was a span of 16 bases. CDR1 SGHDN and CDR2 FVKESK come from the germline V gene. CDR3: CASSPQTARYGELFF. CDR3 coding DNA: TGTGCCAGCAGCCCTCAGACAGCAAGATACGGGGAGCTGTTTTTT.

The chain carries TRBV19 and TRBJ2-5, with TRBD2 as a possible D gene (6 bases). Trimming shortened V by 6 bases and J by 5 bases, and 16 bases separated the two germline ends. Germline CDR1 reads LNHDA; CDR2 reads SQIVND (reference sequence). The CDR3 covers 14 residues. The DNA of the CDR3 is TGTGCCAGTAGCAGGCCGGGACTTCCTGAGACCCAGTACTTC. It specifies CASSRPGLPETQYF.

This chain joins TRBV27 and TRBJ2-7, with D unresolved. From germline, CDR1 is MNHEY and CDR2 SMNVEV (reference sequence). The CDR3 contains 11 residues. Trimming stripped 3 bases from V and 7 bases from J, with 7 bases between. CDR3 sequence (DNA): TGTGCCAGCAGTTTTAGGGATGAGCAGTACTTC. Protein: CASSFRDEQYF.

This chain connects TRBV7-9 to TRBJ2-5; D is undetermined. Trimming removed 4 bases at V and 5 bases at J, with 14 bases between. Germline CDR1 is SEHNR and CDR2 is FQNEAQ (reference sequence). The CDR3 length is 14 residues. The CDR3 DNA is TGTGCCAGCAGCTCCCCTGGTGGGCAGGAGACCCAGTACTTC. This gives the protein CASSSPGGQETQYF.

The chain is built from TRBV6-6 and TRBJ2-7, with 9 bases that match TRBD1. With 2 bases clipped from V and 5 bases from J, the junction kept 7 bases outside the gene matches. The CDR3 is made up of 15 amino acids. In germline, CDR1 is MNHNY, CDR2 SVGAGI (reference sequence). For the CDR3, the DNA is TGTGCCAGCAGTTACCAACAGGGGGCTTTCAACGAGCAGTACTTC. It encodes CASSYQQGAFNEQYF.

Only one count was recorded for this clone. This chain uses TRBV9 with TRBJ2-1, with TRBD2 matching 13 bases. Germline CDR1 SGDLS, CDR2 YYNGEE. V gave up 4 bases and J gave up 5 bases; unmatched junction bases: 6. The CDR3 covers 16 residues. CDR3 in DNA: TGTGCCAGCAGCCCCTCAGGGACTAGCGGGAACAATGAGCAGTTCTTC. It is translated as CASSPSGTSGNNEQFF.

This clone was detected only once. The V gene is TRBV27, the J gene TRBJ2-1, with TRBD2 matching 8 bases. Unmatched junction bases numbered 11, after V lost 3 bases and J lost 4 bases. Germline V gene sequence: CDR1 MNHEY, CDR2 SMNVEV (reference sequence). The CDR3 has 17 residues. The DNA of the CDR3 is TGTGCCAGCAGTTTCGGGGTAGCGGGGACTTTATACAATGAGCAGTTCTTC. As protein: CASSFGVAGTLYNEQFF.

The V gene is TRBV27, the J gene TRBJ2-6; D is possibly TRBD1 (5 bases). The CDR3 is 17 residues long. The germline gives CDR1 MNHEY, CDR2 SMNVEV (reference sequence). V lost 2 bases, J lost 4 bases, and 15 bases lay in between. CDR3 amino acids: CASSLDLRGVGANVLTF. The CDR3 nucleotides read TGTGCCAGCAGTTTAGATCTTAGGGGTGTGGGGGCCAACGTCCTGACTTTC.

The V gene is TRBV6-5, the J gene TRBJ2-5; no clear D gene. The length of the CDR3 is 14 residues. V was clipped by 4 bases and J by 1 base, with 10 bases between them. Per germline, CDR1 MNHEY and CDR2 SVGAGI. CDR3 sequence (DNA): TGTGCCAGCAGTTTCTCTGGGCCCCAAGAGACCCAGTACTTC. Its translation: CASSFSGPQETQYF.

This clone was seen just once. The rearrangement links TRBV25-1 to TRBJ1-1; D call uncertain. Trimming took off 2 bases at V and 1 base at J, with 8 bases between the two ends. This CDR3 is built from 14 residues. The germline gives CDR1 MGHDK, CDR2 SYGVNS. DNA of the CDR3: TGTGCCAGCAGTGAAATAGGTGGGAACACTGAAGCTTTCTTT. This translates into CASSEIGGNTEAFF.

Only one count was recorded for this clone. The rearrangement links TRBV30 to TRBJ1-1; TRBD1 agrees at 7 bases. This CDR3 has 14 residues. The germline V gene encodes CDR1 GTSNPN and CDR2 SVGIG (reference sequence). V shed 3 bases and J 1 base; nucleotides not matched to a gene: 5. CDR3 amino acids: CAWRNDRENTEAFF. The CDR3 DNA reads TGTGCCTGGAGAAACGACAGGGAGAACACTGAAGCTTTCTTT.

The CDR3 nucleotides are TGCGCCAGCAGCCGAGCGGGAGAGGGTTACGAGCAGTACTTC. It is translated as CASSRAGEGYEQYF. The chain is built from TRBV4-1 and TRBJ2-7; 8 bases line up with TRBD2. CDR3 length equals 14 residues. V dropped 4 bases and J dropped 4; count of bases not matched to a gene: 6. Germline CDR1 reads MGHRA; CDR2 reads YSYEKL.

The rearrangement uses TRBV29-1 and TRBJ2-7, with D maybe TRBD1 (6 bases). The CDR3 is 12 amino acids. Per the germline V gene, CDR1 is SQVTM and CDR2 is ANQGSEA. Trimming took 6 bases from V and 5 from J, leaving 14 bases between them. The CDR3 DNA reads as TGCAGCGTAGTCCCCCAGGGGAACGAGCAGTACTTC. Its protein product is CSVVPQGNEQYF.

This clone was detected only once. The rearrangement uses TRBV7-3 and TRBJ2-5; D call uncertain. V was cut by 3 bases and J by 4 bases, with 9 bases left in between. This CDR3 has 13 residues. From germline, CDR1 is SGHTA and CDR2 FQGTGA. DNA for the CDR3: TGTGCCAGCAGCTTGTTGGGCTCAGAGACCCAGTACTTC. Translated: CASSLLGSETQYF. The entire variable domain, with the rest obtained from reference TRBV7-3 and TRBJ2-5, is as follows: GAGVSQTPSNKVTEKGKYVELRCDPISGHTALYWYRQSLGQGPEFLIYFQGTGAADDSGLPNDRFFAVRPEGSVSTLKIQRTERGDSAVYLCASSLLGSETQYFGPGTRLLVL.

The CDR3 DNA sequence: TGCGCCAGCAGCCAAGGTCTAGCGGAAGTCTACGAGCAGTACTTC. This encodes CASSQGLAEVYEQYF. The chain couples TRBV4-1 to TRBJ2-7, with 7 bases aligning to TRBD2. Germline V gene data show CDR1 as MGHRA and CDR2 as YSYEKL. This CDR3 is 15 amino acids long. Trimming took 1 base from V and 3 from J; bases not matched to a gene: 6.

Only one count was recorded for this clone. The genes are TRBV29-1 and TRBJ1-1; D gene uncertain. The CDR3 is made up of 15 amino acids. Deletions cut 6 bases from V and 2 bases from J, with 19 bases between. Germline CDR1 and CDR2: SQVTM and ANQGSEA. The CDR3 reads CSVPGPRHINTEAFF. CDR3 DNA: TGCAGCGTCCCCGGACCGAGACACATCAACACTGAAGCTTTCTTT. The full variable domain, its missing parts supplied by reference TRBV29-1 and TRBJ1-1, is SAVISQKPSRDICQRGTSLTIQCQVDSQVTMMFWYRQQPGQSLTLIATANQGSEATYESGFVIDKFPISRPNLTFSTLTVSNMSPEDSSIYLCSVPGPRHINTEAFFGQGTRLTVV.

The chain employs TRBV18 and TRBJ2-2; 7 bases are a match to TRBD2. J lost 5 bases, V lost 2 bases, and 11 bases had no gene match. This CDR3 comprises 17 residues. CDR1 is KGHSH, CDR2 LQKENI, per germline. CDR3 DNA sequence: TGTGCCAGCTCACCAACCCCTGGCGGGAGATGGACCGGGGAGCTGTTTTTT. This codes for CASSPTPGGRWTGELFF.

V is TRBV29-1 and J is TRBJ1-2, with TRBD1 matching over 8 bases. The length of the CDR3 is 12 residues. V gave up 7 bases and J gave up 2 bases; unmatched junction bases: 3. The germline CDR1 and CDR2 sequences are SQVTM and ANQGSEA. DNA of the CDR3: TGCAGCGGTGGACAGGGCAACTATGGCTACACCTTC. Its protein is CSGGQGNYGYTF.

This chain links TRBV29-1 with TRBJ2-3; D is uncertain. Trimming stripped 8 bases from V and 3 bases from J, with 9 bases between. The CDR3 length is 11 residues. Germline V gene data show CDR1 as SQVTM and CDR2 as ANQGSEA. CDR3 loop: CSLPLTDTQYF. The CDR3 DNA reads TGCAGCCTCCCTTTGACAGATACGCAGTATTTT.

V and J are TRBV7-6 and TRBJ2-1; 10 nucleotides line up with TRBD2. Germline values: CDR1 SGHVS, CDR2 FNYEAQ. The CDR3 contains 16 residues. Trimming took 5 bases from V and 0 from J; bases not matched to a gene: 4. CDR3 DNA sequence: TGTGCCAGCAGCCCCGCTAGCGGGAGCTCCTACAATGAGCAGTTCTTC. Protein product: CASSPASGSSYNEQFF.

This clone occurred once. The V and J genes are TRBV4-1 and TRBJ2-5; possible D gene TRBD2, 6 bases. Looked up from germline, CDR1 is MGHRA and CDR2 is YSYEKL. The CDR3 runs to 15 residues. Trimming pared 0 bases from V and 6 bases from J, leaving 14 bases between. The CDR3, as DNA: TGCGCCAGCAGCCAAGATGGTTCGGGAGCCAAGACCCAGTACTTC. Protein product: CASSQDGSGAKTQYF.